Following are 18 T cell receptor beta chains from one sample sequenced in a study of blood T cell repertoires in COVID-19. Some clones are missing from TCRdb's copy, which holds only in-frame ones; the method was immunoSEQ multiplex PCR. The sample consists of some 510,000 clones, roughly 90% of them appearing once. The sequenced sample consisted of PBMCs or T cells enriched from blood (not recorded which). All receptors come from a woman aged 40 to 50 who had recovered from COVID-19.

This chain joins TRBV2 and TRBJ2-7; a possible D gene is TRBD1 (5 bases). Germline V gene data show CDR1 as SNHLY and CDR2 as FYNNEI. This CDR3 contains 10 residues. The V end lost 9 bases, the J end lost 6 bases, and 9 bases lay between the germline ends. DNA for the CDR3: TGTGCCAGGGGGCGGTCCGAGCAGTACTTC. Translated, it gives CARGRSEQYF.

The chain combines TRBV25-1 with TRBJ1-6; D remains unclear. There are 12 residues in the CDR3. V was trimmed by 4 bases and J by 10 bases, leaving 8 bases between them. Germline-derived CDR1 and CDR2 are MGHDK and SYGVNS. The CDR3 DNA reads TGTGCCAGCAGTGCGAACACCTCACCCCTCCACTTT. This translates into CASSANTSPLHF.

The chain links TRBV25-1 to TRBJ2-5; TRBD2 agrees at 15 bases. CDR1 and CDR2 from the germline V gene are MGHDK and SYGVNS. CDR3 length: 16 residues. The V segment lost 5 bases and the J segment 5 bases; nucleotides outside the gene matches: 6. As DNA, the CDR3 is TGTGCCAGCAGTCCCCAGGGGACTAGCGGGAGGGAGACCCAGTACTTC. Its protein product is CASSPQGTSGRETQYF.

The chain carries TRBV5-4 and TRBJ2-7; D might be TRBD2 (6 bases). The CDR3 runs 15 residues. Germline V gives CDR1 SGHNT, CDR2 YYREEE (reference sequence). Trimming cost V 4 bases and J 1 base, with 15 bases left between them. CDR3 in amino acids: CASSRAVGTSYEQYF. CDR3 sequence (DNA): TGTGCCAGCAGCCGTGCGGTCGGGACTTCCTACGAGCAGTACTTC.

This chain connects TRBV18 to TRBJ2-5; D perhaps matches TRBD2 (6 bases). The CDR3 totals 13 residues. The germline gives CDR1 KGHSH, CDR2 LQKENI. The V and J ends lost 3 bases and 5 bases respectively, with 10 bases between them. The CDR3 DNA reads TGTGCCAGCTCACCGCCGGAGGGGGAGACCCAGTACTTC. This encodes CASSPPEGETQYF.

V usage is TRBV10-2 and J usage is TRBJ2-6, with TRBD1 matching over 12 bases. V dropped 0 bases and J dropped 4; count of bases not matched to a gene: 7. This CDR3 is 19 amino acids long. Per the germline V gene, CDR1 is WSHSY and CDR2 is SAAADI. CDR3 nucleotides: TGCGCCAGCAGTGAGTCTTGGGGACAGGGGGCGGGAGGGGCCAACGTCCTGACTTTC. Its protein is CASSESWGQGAGGANVLTF.

The chain recombines TRBV2 with TRBJ1-2; D perhaps matches TRBD1 (6 bases). This CDR3 region has 14 residues. The germline V gene has CDR1 SNHLY and CDR2 FYNNEI. V lost 2 bases to trimming and J lost 4 bases, with 11 bases between them. The CDR3 here is CASSETGLGYGYTF. For the CDR3, the DNA is TGTGCCAGCAGTGAAACAGGGTTGGGCTATGGCTACACCTTC.

The rearrangement links TRBV10-3 to TRBJ1-1; 8 nucleotides agree with TRBD1. The CDR3 extends over 14 amino acids. Germline V gene data show CDR1 as ENHRY and CDR2 as SYGVKD. V shed 5 bases and J 2 bases; nucleotides not matched to a gene: 4. CDR3: CAISTTGGNTEAFF. DNA of the CDR3: TGTGCCATCAGTACTACAGGGGGAAACACTGAAGCTTTCTTT.

V usage is TRBV10-2 and J usage is TRBJ1-3; D call uncertain. The CDR3 has 14 residues. Germline values: CDR1 WSHSY, CDR2 SAAADI. V dropped 5 bases and J dropped 0 bases, with 8 bases sitting between them. CDR3 sequence: CASSPIVSGNTIYF. Written as DNA, the CDR3 is TGCGCCAGCAGTCCCATAGTCTCTGGAAACACCATATATTTT.

The rearrangement uses TRBV18 and TRBJ2-5; no reliable D call. CDR1 KGHSH and CDR2 LQKENI come from the germline V gene. The CDR3 has 14 residues. Trimming pared 3 bases from V and 4 bases from J, leaving 12 bases between. The CDR3 loop is CASSPPQIRETQYF. In DNA form, the CDR3 reads TGTGCCAGCTCACCCCCCCAGATCAGAGAGACCCAGTACTTC.

The chain couples TRBV27 to TRBJ2-7; TRBD2 agrees at 12 bases. V shed 6 bases, J shed 2 bases, and the junction held 8 bases outside the gene matches. Germline CDR1 reads MNHEY; CDR2 reads SMNVEV (reference sequence). The CDR3 contains 16 residues. Here the CDR3 reads CASRGLAGGVTYEQYF. CDR3 DNA sequence: TGTGCCAGCAGAGGGCTAGCGGGAGGGGTTACCTACGAGCAGTACTTC.

The chain is built from TRBV27 and TRBJ2-7; D may be TRBD1 (6 bases). The CDR3 has 15 residues. V lost 6 bases and J lost 7, with 22 bases in between. Germline lookup yields CDR1 MNHEY and CDR2 SMNVEV (reference sequence). The CDR3 loop reads CASRQTGTKAGEQYF. The DNA for the CDR3 is TGTGCCAGCAGACAGACCGGGACAAAGGCCGGGGAGCAGTACTTC.

The chain combines TRBV6-5 with TRBJ2-1; D gene ambiguous. This CDR3 region has 13 residues. Between the trimmed V and J ends, which lost 6 bases and 4 bases, there was a span of 10 bases. The germline V gene encodes CDR1 MNHEY and CDR2 SVGAGI. The CDR3 sequence: CASRLYKYNEQFF. CDR3 in DNA: TGTGCCAGCAGGCTCTATAAATACAATGAGCAGTTCTTC.

The CDR3: CASSPGQRNNEQFF. The CDR3, as DNA: TGTGCCAGCAGCCCGGGACAGAGGAACAATGAGCAGTTCTTC. This sequence joins TRBV11-2 and TRBJ2-1, with 7 nucleotides matching TRBD1. Germline V lookup: CDR1 SGHAT, CDR2 FQNNGV. CDR3 length: 14 amino acids. The V gene end was trimmed by 5 bases and the J gene end by 5 bases; junction bases not matched to a gene: 6.

The rearrangement links TRBV6-5 to TRBJ2-7; D gene unclear. CDR3 length: 15 amino acids. Germline assignment: CDR1 MNHEY and CDR2 SVGAGI. Trimming pared 5 bases from V and 3 bases from J, leaving 17 bases between. CDR3 nucleotide sequence: TGTGCCAGCAGTCCTACTGGCCCCCGAGGCTACGAGCAGTACTTC. Its translation: CASSPTGPRGYEQYF.

The count of this clone is one. The CDR3 is CASGLPGQSYNEQFF. DNA of the CDR3: TGTGCCAGCGGACTACCGGGACAGTCCTACAATGAGCAGTTCTTC. The V gene is TRBV5-6, the J gene TRBJ2-1; possible D gene TRBD1, 7 bases. V was clipped by 7 bases and J by 1 base, with 15 bases between them. The CDR3 is 15 residues long. Germline V CDR1 and CDR2: SGHDT, YYEEEE.

Concerning this clone itself: Distinct nucleotide sequences in the sample also encode this CDR3. The rearrangement uses TRBV5-6 and TRBJ2-5, with TRBD1 identical over 7 bases. Germline V gene lookup returns CDR1 SGHDT and CDR2 YYEEEE. The CDR3 is 14 amino acids. The junction had 5 bases not matched to a gene; V was cut back by 4 bases and J by 2 bases. For the CDR3, the DNA is TGTGCCAGCAGCCCTGGGACAGCGCAAGAGACCCAGTACTTC. This translates into CASSPGTAQETQYF.

This clone was observed a handful of times. V is TRBV3-1 (or the pseudogene TRBV3-2) and J is TRBJ1-3; D gene unclear. The ends were cut back, 2 bases at V and 3 bases at J, with 8 bases in the middle. Per the germline V gene, CDR1 is LGHDT and CDR2 is YNNKEL (reference sequence). There are 14 residues in the CDR3. The CDR3 nucleotides read TGTGCCAGCAGCCAAAGGGAGAGTGGAAACACCATATATTTT. This gives the protein CASSQRESGNTIYF.